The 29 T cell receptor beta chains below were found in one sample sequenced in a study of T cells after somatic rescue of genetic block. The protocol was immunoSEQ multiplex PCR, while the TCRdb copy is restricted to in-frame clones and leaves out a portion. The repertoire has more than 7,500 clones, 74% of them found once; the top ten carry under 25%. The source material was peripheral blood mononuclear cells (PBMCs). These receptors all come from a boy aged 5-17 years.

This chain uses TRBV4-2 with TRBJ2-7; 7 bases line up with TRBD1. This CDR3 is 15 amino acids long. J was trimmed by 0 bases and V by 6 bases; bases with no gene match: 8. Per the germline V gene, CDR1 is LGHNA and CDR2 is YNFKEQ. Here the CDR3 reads CASRIGGTASYEQYF. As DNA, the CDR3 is TGTGCCAGCAGGATAGGTGGGACAGCCTCCTACGAGCAGTACTTC.

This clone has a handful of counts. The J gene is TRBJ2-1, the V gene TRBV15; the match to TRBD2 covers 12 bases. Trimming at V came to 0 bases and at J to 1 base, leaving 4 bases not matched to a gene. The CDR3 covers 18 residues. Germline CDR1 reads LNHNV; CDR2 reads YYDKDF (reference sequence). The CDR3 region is CATSRDLAGGKSYNEQFF. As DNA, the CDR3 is TGTGCCACCAGCAGAGATCTAGCGGGAGGGAAGTCCTACAATGAGCAGTTCTTC. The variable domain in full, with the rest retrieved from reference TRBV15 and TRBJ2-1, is DAMVIQNPRYQVTQFGKPVTLSCSQTLNHNVMYWYQQKSSQAPKLLFHYYDKDFNNEADTPDNFQSRRPNTSFCFLDIRSPGLGDTAMYLCATSRDLAGGKSYNEQFFGPGTRLTVL.

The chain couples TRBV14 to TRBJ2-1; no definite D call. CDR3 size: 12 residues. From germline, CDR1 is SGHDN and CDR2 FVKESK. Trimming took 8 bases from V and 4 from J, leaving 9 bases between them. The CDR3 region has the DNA TGTGCCAGCCGGAAGGGTTACAATGAGCAGTTCTTC. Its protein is CASRKGYNEQFF. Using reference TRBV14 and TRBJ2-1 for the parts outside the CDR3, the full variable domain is EAGVTQFPSHSVIEKGQTVTLRCDPISGHDNLYWYRRVMGKEIKFLLHFVKESKQDESGMPNNRFLAERTGGTYSTLKVQPAELEDSGVYFCASRKGYNEQFFGPGTRLTVL.

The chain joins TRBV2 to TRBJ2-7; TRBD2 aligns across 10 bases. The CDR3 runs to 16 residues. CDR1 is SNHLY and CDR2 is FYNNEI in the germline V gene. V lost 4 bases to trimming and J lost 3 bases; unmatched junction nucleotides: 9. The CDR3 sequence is CASSVLAGVQLYEQYF. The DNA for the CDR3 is TGTGCCAGCAGTGTGCTAGCGGGAGTCCAGCTCTACGAGCAGTACTTC.

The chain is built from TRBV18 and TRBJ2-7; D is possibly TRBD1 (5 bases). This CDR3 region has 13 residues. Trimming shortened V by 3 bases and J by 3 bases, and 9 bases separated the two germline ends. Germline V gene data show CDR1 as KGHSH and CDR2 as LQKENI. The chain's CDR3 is CASSPGHLYEQYF. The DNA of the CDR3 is TGTGCCAGCTCACCCGGACACCTCTACGAGCAGTACTTC.

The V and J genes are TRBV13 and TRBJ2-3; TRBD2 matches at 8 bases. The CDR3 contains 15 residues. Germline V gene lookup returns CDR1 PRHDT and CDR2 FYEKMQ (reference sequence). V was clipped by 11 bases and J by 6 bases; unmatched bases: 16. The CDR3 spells CARRLRGGARDTQYF. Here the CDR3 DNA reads TGTGCCCGCCGCTTACGGGGGGGGGCCAGGGATACGCAGTATTTT. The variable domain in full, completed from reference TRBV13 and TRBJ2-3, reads AAGVIQSPRHLIKEKRETATLKCYPIPRHDTVYWYQQGPGQDPQFLISFYEKMQSDKGSIPDRFSAQQFSDYHSELNMSSLELGDSALYFCARRLRGGARDTQYFGPGTRLTVL.

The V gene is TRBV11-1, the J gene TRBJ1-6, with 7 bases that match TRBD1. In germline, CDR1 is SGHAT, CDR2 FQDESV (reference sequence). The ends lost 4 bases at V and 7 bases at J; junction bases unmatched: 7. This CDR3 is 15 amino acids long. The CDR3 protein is CASSSRQGSNSPLHF. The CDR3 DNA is TGTGCCAGCAGCTCACGACAGGGCTCGAATTCACCCCTCCACTTT.

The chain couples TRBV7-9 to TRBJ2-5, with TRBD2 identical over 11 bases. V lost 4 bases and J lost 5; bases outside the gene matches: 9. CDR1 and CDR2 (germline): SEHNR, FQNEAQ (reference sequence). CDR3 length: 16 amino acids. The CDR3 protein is CASSWGRTSGSETQYF. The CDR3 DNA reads TGTGCCAGCAGCTGGGGTCGGACTAGCGGGTCGGAGACCCAGTACTTC.

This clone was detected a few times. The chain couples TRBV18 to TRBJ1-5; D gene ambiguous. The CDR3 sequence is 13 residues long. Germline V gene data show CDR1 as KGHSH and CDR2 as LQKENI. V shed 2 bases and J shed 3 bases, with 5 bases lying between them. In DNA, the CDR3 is TGTGCCAGCTCACCAGAGAACAATCAGCCCCAGCATTTT. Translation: CASSPENNQPQHF.

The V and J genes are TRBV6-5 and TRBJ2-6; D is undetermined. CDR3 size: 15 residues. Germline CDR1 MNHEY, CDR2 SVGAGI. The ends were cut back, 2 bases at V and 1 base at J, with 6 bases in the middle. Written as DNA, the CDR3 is TGTGCCAGCAGTTACGGCGGTTCTGGGGCCAACGTCCTGACTTTC. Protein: CASSYGGSGANVLTF.

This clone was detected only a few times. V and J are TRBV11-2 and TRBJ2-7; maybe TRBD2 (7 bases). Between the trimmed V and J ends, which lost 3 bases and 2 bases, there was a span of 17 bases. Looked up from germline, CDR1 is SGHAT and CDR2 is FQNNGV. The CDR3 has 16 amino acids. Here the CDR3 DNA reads TGTGCCAGCAGCTTTAGAGGGGCGGGGGCCACCTACGAGCAGTACTTC. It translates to CASSFRGAGATYEQYF.

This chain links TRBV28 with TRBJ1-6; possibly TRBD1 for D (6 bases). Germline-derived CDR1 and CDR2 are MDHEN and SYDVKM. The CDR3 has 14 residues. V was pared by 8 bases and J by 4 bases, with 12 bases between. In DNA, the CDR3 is TGTGCCAGCCGGGGGCAGGAGTATAATTCACCCCTCCACTTT. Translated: CASRGQEYNSPLHF.

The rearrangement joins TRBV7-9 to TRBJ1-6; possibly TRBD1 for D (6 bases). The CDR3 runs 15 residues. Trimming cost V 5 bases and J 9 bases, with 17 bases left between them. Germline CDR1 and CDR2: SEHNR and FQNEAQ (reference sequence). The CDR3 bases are TGTGCCAGCAGCCCGGCAGGGAGGGGGACTTCACCCCTCCACTTT. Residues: CASSPAGRGTSPLHF.

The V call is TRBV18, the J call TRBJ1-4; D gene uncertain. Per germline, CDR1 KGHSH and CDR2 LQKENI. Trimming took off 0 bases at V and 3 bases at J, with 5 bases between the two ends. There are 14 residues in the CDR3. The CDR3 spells CASSPPGPNEKLFF. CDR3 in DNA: TGTGCCAGCTCACCACCGGGCCCTAATGAAAAACTGTTTTTT. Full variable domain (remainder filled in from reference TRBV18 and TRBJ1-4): NAGVMQNPRHLVRRRGQEARLRCSPMKGHSHVYWYRQLPEEGLKFMVYLQKENIIDESGMPKERFSAEFPKEGPSILRIQQVVRGDSAAYFCASSPPGPNEKLFFGSGTQLSVL.

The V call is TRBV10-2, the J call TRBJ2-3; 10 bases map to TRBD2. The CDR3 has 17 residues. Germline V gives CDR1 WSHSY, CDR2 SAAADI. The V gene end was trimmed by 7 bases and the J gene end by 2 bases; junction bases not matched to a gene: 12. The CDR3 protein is CASTGASGRSDTDTQYF. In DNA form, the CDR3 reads TGCGCCAGCACCGGTGCTAGCGGGAGATCGGACACAGATACGCAGTATTTT.

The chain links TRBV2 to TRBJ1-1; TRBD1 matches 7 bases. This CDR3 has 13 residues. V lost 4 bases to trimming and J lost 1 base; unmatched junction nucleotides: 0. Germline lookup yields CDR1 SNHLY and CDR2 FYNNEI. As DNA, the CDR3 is TGTGCCAGCAGTGGGGACAGGAACACTGAAGCTTTCTTT. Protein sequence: CASSGDRNTEAFF.

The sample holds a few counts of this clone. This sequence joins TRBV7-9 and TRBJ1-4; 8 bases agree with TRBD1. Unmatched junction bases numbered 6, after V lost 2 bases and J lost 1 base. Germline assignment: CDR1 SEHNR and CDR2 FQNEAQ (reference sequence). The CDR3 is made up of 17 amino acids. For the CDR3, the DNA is TGTGCCAGCAGCTTAAAGGACAGGGTGTTAACTAATGAAAAACTGTTTTTT. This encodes CASSLKDRVLTNEKLFF.

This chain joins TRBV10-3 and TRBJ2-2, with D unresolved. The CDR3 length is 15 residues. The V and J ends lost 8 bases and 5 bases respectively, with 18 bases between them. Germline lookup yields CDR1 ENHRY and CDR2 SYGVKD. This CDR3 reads CAIPRAKGSTGELFF. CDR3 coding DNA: TGTGCCATCCCGCGAGCGAAGGGTTCTACCGGGGAGCTGTTTTTT.

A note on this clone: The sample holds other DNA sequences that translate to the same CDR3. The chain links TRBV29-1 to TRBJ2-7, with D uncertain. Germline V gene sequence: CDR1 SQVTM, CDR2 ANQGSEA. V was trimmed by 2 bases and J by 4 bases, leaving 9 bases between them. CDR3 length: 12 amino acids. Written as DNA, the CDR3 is TGCAGCGTTGAAACGGGCCTTTACGAGCAGTACTTC. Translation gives CSVETGLYEQYF.

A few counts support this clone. DNA of the CDR3: TGCAGTGCTAGCCTAGTTCACGAGCAGTACTTC. Translation gives CSASLVHEQYF. The chain is built from TRBV20-1 and TRBJ2-7; D not resolved. Germline CDR1 and CDR2: DFQATT and SNEGSKA (reference sequence). Deletions cut 3 bases from V and 5 bases from J, with 8 bases between. The CDR3 runs 11 residues.

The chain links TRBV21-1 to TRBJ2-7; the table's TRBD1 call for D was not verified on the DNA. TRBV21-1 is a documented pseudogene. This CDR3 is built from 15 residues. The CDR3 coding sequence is TGTGCCAGCAGCGGTCCGGGACAGGGGCCCCACGAGCAGTACTTC. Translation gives CASSGPGQGPHEQYF.

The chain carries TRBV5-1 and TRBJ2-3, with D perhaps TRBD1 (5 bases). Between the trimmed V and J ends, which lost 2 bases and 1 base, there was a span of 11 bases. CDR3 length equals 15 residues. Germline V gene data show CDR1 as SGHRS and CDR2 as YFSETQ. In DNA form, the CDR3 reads TGCGCCAGCAGCTTAAATCTAGGGGGCACAGATACGCAGTATTTT. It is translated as CASSLNLGGTDTQYF.

The CDR3 sequence: CASSLPGTVHEQYF. Here the CDR3 DNA reads TGCGCCAGCAGCTTACCCGGGACAGTCCACGAGCAGTACTTC. The J gene is TRBJ2-7, the V gene TRBV5-1, with TRBD1 identical over 7 bases. CDR1 is SGHRS, CDR2 YFSETQ, per germline. The CDR3 runs 14 residues. The V segment lost 2 bases and the J segment 5 bases; nucleotides outside the gene matches: 7.

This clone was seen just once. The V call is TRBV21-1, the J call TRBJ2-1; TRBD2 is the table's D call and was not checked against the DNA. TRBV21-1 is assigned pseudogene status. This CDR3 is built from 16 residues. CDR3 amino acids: CASRSLVATPDNEQFF. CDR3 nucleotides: TGTGCCAGCAGAAGCCTTGTAGCTACACCCGACAATGAGCAGTTCTTC.

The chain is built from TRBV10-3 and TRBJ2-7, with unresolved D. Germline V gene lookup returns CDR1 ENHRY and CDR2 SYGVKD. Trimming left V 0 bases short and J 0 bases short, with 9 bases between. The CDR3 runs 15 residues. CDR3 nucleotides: TGTGCCATCAGTGAGTCAACGGTCAGCTCCTACGAGCAGTACTTC. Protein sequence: CAISESTVSSYEQYF.

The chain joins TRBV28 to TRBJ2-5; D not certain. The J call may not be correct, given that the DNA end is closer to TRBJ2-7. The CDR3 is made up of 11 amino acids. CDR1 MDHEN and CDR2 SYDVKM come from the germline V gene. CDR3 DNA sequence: TGTGCCAGCAGCAGTTACTACGAGCAGTACTTC. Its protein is CASSSYYEQYF.

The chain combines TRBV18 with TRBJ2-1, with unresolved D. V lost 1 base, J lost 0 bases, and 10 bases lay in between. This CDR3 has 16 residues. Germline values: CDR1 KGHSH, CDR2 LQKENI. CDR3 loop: CASSPRTLSSYNEQFF. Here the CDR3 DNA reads TGTGCCAGCTCACCACGGACGCTCAGCTCCTACAATGAGCAGTTCTTC.

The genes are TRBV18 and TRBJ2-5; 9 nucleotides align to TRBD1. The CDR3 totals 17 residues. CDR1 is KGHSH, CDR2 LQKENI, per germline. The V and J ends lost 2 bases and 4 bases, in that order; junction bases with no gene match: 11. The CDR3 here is CASSPYTLGQGGETQYF. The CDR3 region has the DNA TGTGCCAGCTCACCATATACATTGGGACAGGGTGGAGAGACCCAGTACTTC.

The CDR3 bases are TGTGCCTGGAGTGAATTGGGTTACGAGCAGTACTTC. This codes for CAWSELGYEQYF. The gene calls are TRBV30 and TRBJ2-7; D is unclear. Germline V gene lookup returns CDR1 GTSNPN and CDR2 SVGIG (reference sequence). V lost 1 base, J lost 4 bases, and 8 bases lay in between. This CDR3 is 12 amino acids long.